The TCR beta chain described here comes from a study of cytomegalovirus exposure and HLA in healthy donors. A note on this clone: Its specificity is not known.

Study results and caveats: TCR beta V segments were, for the most part, productive about 90% or about 30% of the time in an earlier analysis.

The PCR used 60 Vbeta and 13 Jbeta primers. Profiled with immunoSEQ multiplex PCR; TCRdb holds only in-frame clones, not every one. The data contain roughly 72,000 clones, around 69% of them singletons. This sequence was found in a human donor in good health. The material sequenced was PBMCs.

CDR3 DNA: TGTGCCAGCAGTGACGTGGACACCTTCTATGGCTACACCTTC. Protein product: CASSDVDTFYGYTF. The chain couples TRBV6-4 to TRBJ1-2; possible D gene TRBD1, 5 bases. V was trimmed by 2 bases and J by 4 bases, leaving 11 bases between them. This CDR3 has 14 amino acids. Germline assignment: CDR1 MRHNA and CDR2 SNTAGT.